These 29 T cell receptor beta chains originate from one sample sequenced in a study of blood T cell repertoires in COVID-19 (dated by TCRdb to about 2020). The library was generated by the immunoSEQ multiplex PCR assay. Held by TCRdb, this immuneACCESS table contains in-frame sequences only and omits some clones. Under half of the omission traces to an unresolved V gene where checked; the cause of the rest is unknown. Here the sample has around 40,000 clones; about nine tenths occur a single time. The biggest ten clones account for about 12% of the sample. Input material: peripheral blood. The receptors shown here come from a human donor in a cohort sampled during active COVID-19.

A few counts support this clone. The gene calls are TRBV30 and TRBJ1-5; a possible D gene is TRBD1 (5 bases). The germline CDR1 and CDR2 sequences are GTSNPN and SVGIG (reference sequence). V lost 1 base and J 2 bases, leaving 6 bases between the germline ends. This CDR3 comprises 13 residues. CDR3 loop: CAWSEQGNQPQHF. The CDR3 DNA sequence: TGTGCCTGGAGTGAACAGGGCAATCAGCCCCAGCATTTT.

The V gene is TRBV6-2 or TRBV6-3, the J gene TRBJ2-1, with no clear D. There are 19 residues in the CDR3. Trimming took 1 base from V and 0 from J, leaving 19 bases between them. Germline V gives CDR1 MNHEY, CDR2 SVGEGT. The CDR3 region is CASSYFPLSSVSSYNEQFF. The CDR3 DNA follows: TGTGCCAGCAGTTACTTCCCCCTCTCGAGCGTTAGCTCCTACAATGAGCAGTTCTTC.

The chain is built from TRBV29-1 and TRBJ1-1; no clear D. CDR3 length: 14 amino acids. CDR1 is SQVTM, CDR2 ANQGSEA, per germline. The germline V and J ends were trimmed by 4 bases and 0 bases, with 12 bases remaining between them. CDR3 DNA: TGCAGCGTTGTAGTGAGGAGCATGAACACTGAAGCTTTCTTT. Protein sequence: CSVVVRSMNTEAFF.

The chain couples TRBV7-2 to TRBJ2-1, with 9 bases identical to TRBD2. CDR3 size: 15 residues. The J segment lost 5 bases and the V segment lost 1 base, leaving 3 bases of the junction unmatched. From germline, CDR1 is SGHTA and CDR2 FQGNSA. The CDR3 protein is CASSLVAGAHNEQFF. The CDR3 DNA reads TGTGCCAGCAGCTTAGTAGCGGGAGCCCACAATGAGCAGTTCTTC.

This CDR3 reads CASSLGGQLYGYTF. Written as DNA, the CDR3 is TGCGCCAGCAGCTTGGGGGGGCAGCTCTATGGCTACACCTTC. The gene calls are TRBV5-1 and TRBJ1-2, with a tentative D call TRBD1 (6 bases). Per the germline V gene, CDR1 is SGHRS and CDR2 is YFSETQ. Deletions cut 0 bases from V and 4 bases from J, with 10 bases between. The CDR3 totals 14 residues. Filled out from reference TRBV5-1 and TRBJ1-2, the complete variable domain reads KAGVTQTPRYLIKTRGQQVTLSCSPISGHRSVSWYQQTPGQGLQFLFEYFSETQRNKGNFPGRFSGRQFSNSRSEMNVSTLELGDSALYLCASSLGGQLYGYTFGSGTRLTVV.

J is TRBJ1-5 and V is TRBV23-1; no reliable D call. TRBV23-1 is treated as an ORF (open reading frame) with a function not yet certain. V was cut by 3 bases and J by 6 bases, with 12 bases left in between. The CDR3 is 14 residues long. Written as DNA, the CDR3 is TGCGCCAGCAGTCACGTACACGGGAGTCAGCCCCAGCATTTT. Translating gives CASSHVHGSQPQHF.

A single count supports this clone. This chain's CDR3 is CATSDSGLAGGNEQFF. The CDR3 bases are TGTGCCACCAGTGATTCGGGACTAGCGGGAGGCAATGAGCAGTTCTTC. The chain employs TRBV24-1 and TRBJ2-1, with 15 bases that match TRBD2. J was trimmed by 6 bases and V by 2 bases; bases with no gene match: 1. The CDR3 is 16 amino acids. The germline gives CDR1 KGHDR, CDR2 SFDVKD.

The chain uses TRBV4-1 and TRBJ2-5, with TRBD2 identical over 7 bases. After removal of 4 bases from V and 2 bases from J, the junction contained 7 bases not matched to a gene. The length of the CDR3 is 15 residues. The germline CDR1 and CDR2 sequences are MGHRA and YSYEKL. CDR3 amino acids: CASSPSSGSQETQYF. Written as DNA, the CDR3 is TGCGCCAGCAGCCCGAGTAGCGGGTCGCAAGAGACCCAGTACTTC.

This rearrangement joins TRBV19 to TRBJ1-5; 8 positions agree with TRBD1. V lost 6 bases and J lost 4; bases outside the gene matches: 5. CDR1 is LNHDA, CDR2 SQIVND, per germline (reference sequence). The CDR3 spans 14 residues. The CDR3 loop reads CASRGQGQNQPQHF. In DNA, the CDR3 is TGTGCCAGTAGAGGACAGGGACAAAATCAGCCCCAGCATTTT.

Here the CDR3 reads CASKNAPGQSTDTQYF. The CDR3, as DNA: TGCGCCAGCAAAAACGCGCCGGGACAGTCCACAGATACGCAGTATTTT. The chain uses TRBV5-1 and TRBJ2-3, with TRBD1 identical over 7 bases. The V and J ends lost 6 bases and 2 bases, in that order; junction bases with no gene match: 12. The CDR3 runs 16 residues. CDR1 SGHRS and CDR2 YFSETQ come from the germline V gene.

The chain employs TRBV15 and TRBJ2-7; 10 bases agree with TRBD2. This CDR3 contains 23 residues. Trimming cost V 5 bases and J 4 bases; bases outside gene matches: 32. CDR1 is LNHNV and CDR2 is YYDKDF in the germline V gene (reference sequence). The CDR3 DNA reads TGTGCCACCAGCCGCCTTAGCGGGAGGACCAACATCCATATACTCAAGAACGATTACGAGCAGTACTTC. Amino acids: CATSRLSGRTNIHILKNDYEQYF.

The chain's CDR3 is CASSLSGRAVDTGELFF. The CDR3 bases are TGCGCCAGCAGCCTAAGCGGGAGGGCCGTTGACACCGGGGAGCTGTTTTTT. The chain combines TRBV4-1 with TRBJ2-2, with 10 bases matching TRBD2. CDR1 and CDR2 (germline): MGHRA, YSYEKL. The ends lost 4 bases at V and 3 bases at J; junction bases unmatched: 8. This CDR3 contains 17 residues.

V usage is TRBV2 and J usage is TRBJ2-7, with D tentatively TRBD2 (5 bases). The CDR3 consists of 11 residues. The germline V gene encodes CDR1 SNHLY and CDR2 FYNNEI. V shed 7 bases and J shed 6 bases, with 10 bases lying between them. The CDR3 nucleotides read TGTGCCAGCAATCGAGAGGGCGAGCAGTACTTC. Translated, it gives CASNREGEQYF.

V and J are TRBV21-1 and TRBJ1-4. TRBV21-1 is a pseudogene. The CDR3 spans 23 residues. The CDR3 region has the DNA TGTGCCAGCACCCTTCTCGGAGGGGGGGTAAGTAGTACGGAGTCTGCAACTAATGAAAAACTGTTTTTT. This translates into CASTLLGGGVSSTESATNEKLFF.

J is TRBJ2-3 and V is TRBV5-1; TRBD1 matches at 8 bases. CDR3 length: 15 residues. J was trimmed by 0 bases and V by 3 bases; bases with no gene match: 3. Germline assignment: CDR1 SGHRS and CDR2 YFSETQ. This chain's CDR3 is CASSSTGVSTDTQYF. CDR3 nucleotides: TGCGCCAGCAGCTCGACAGGGGTTAGCACAGATACGCAGTATTTT.

This chain connects TRBV4-3 to TRBJ2-7; maybe TRBD2 (5 bases). The germline V gene encodes CDR1 LGHNA and CDR2 YSLEER. V was clipped by 0 bases and J by 2 bases, with 11 bases between them. This CDR3 comprises 15 residues. CDR3 in amino acids: CASSQEGGVAYEQYF. The CDR3 region has the DNA TGCGCCAGCAGCCAAGAAGGAGGCGTCGCCTACGAGCAGTACTTC.

This clone was seen a handful of times. The V gene is TRBV7-9, the J gene TRBJ1-3; weak D call: TRBD1 (5 bases). V was pared by 5 bases and J by 0 bases, with 14 bases between. In germline, CDR1 is SEHNR, CDR2 FQNEAQ (reference sequence). CDR3 length: 16 amino acids. The CDR3 DNA reads TGTGCCAGCAGCCTTGACAGCCTAAGCTCTGGAAACACCATATATTTT. Protein sequence: CASSLDSLSSGNTIYF.

V usage is TRBV7-2 and J usage is TRBJ2-7; TRBD2 might be the D (6 bases). V shed 6 bases and J shed 6 bases, with 18 bases lying between them. The CDR3 spans 14 residues. The germline CDR1 and CDR2 sequences are SGHTA and FQGNSA. The CDR3: CASSSDWRGPEQYF. The CDR3 DNA reads as TGTGCCAGCAGTTCCGATTGGCGGGGACCCGAGCAGTACTTC.

About this clone itself: One junction end disagrees with the germline gene, perhaps due to a read error. The V gene is TRBV11-2, the J gene TRBJ1-1; 9 positions match TRBD1. CDR3 size: 16 residues. CDR1 SGHAT and CDR2 FQNNGV come from the germline V gene. CDR3 DNA: TGTGCCAGCAGCCAACCGGGACAGGGCGAGGATTGGTTGGCGGATTTT. It specifies CASSQPGQGEDWLADF.

This chain connects TRBV14 to TRBJ2-7; maybe TRBD1 (5 bases). V gave up 4 bases and J gave up 5 bases, with 15 bases separating them. From germline, CDR1 is SGHDN and CDR2 FVKESK. This CDR3 comprises 14 residues. CDR3 nucleotide sequence: TGTGCCAGCAGCCCGCGAGTCCAGGGTCACGAGCAGTACTTC. Its protein product is CASSPRVQGHEQYF.

The chain recombines TRBV5-1 with TRBJ2-5, with D perhaps matching TRBD1 (6 bases). The CDR3 extends over 15 amino acids. Trimming shortened V by 1 base and J by 5 bases, and 15 bases separated the two germline ends. CDR1 and CDR2 from the germline V gene are SGHRS and YFSETQ. Here the CDR3 DNA reads TGCGCCAGCAGCTTGCCTACAGGGCCGCGGGAGACCCAGTACTTC. It encodes CASSLPTGPRETQYF.

J is TRBJ2-1 and V is TRBV5-6; 7 bases fit TRBD1. The CDR3 is made up of 16 amino acids. The J segment lost 5 bases and the V segment lost 2 bases, leaving 10 bases of the junction unmatched. CDR1 is SGHDT, CDR2 YYEEEE, per germline. The CDR3 DNA is TGTGCCAGCAGCTTCTTCCGGCCACAGGGGAACAATGAGCAGTTCTTC. It yields the protein CASSFFRPQGNNEQFF.

This clone was seen once. The rearrangement joins TRBV29-1 to TRBJ1-1; TRBD1 might be the D (6 bases). The CDR3 consists of 12 residues. V dropped 4 bases and J dropped 2 bases, with 8 bases sitting between them. Germline lookup yields CDR1 SQVTM and CDR2 ANQGSEA. The DNA of the CDR3 is TGCAGCGTTGGACAGGCTAACACTGAAGCTTTCTTT. Encoded protein: CSVGQANTEAFF.

The chain is built from TRBV11-1 and TRBJ1-1, with 7 bases fitting TRBD1. This CDR3 is built from 13 residues. The V and J ends lost 4 bases and 5 bases, in that order; junction bases with no gene match: 4. CDR1 is SGHAT, CDR2 FQDESV, per germline (reference sequence). CDR3: CASSSQGRTEAFF. Here the CDR3 DNA reads TGTGCCAGCAGCTCACAGGGGAGGACTGAAGCTTTCTTT.

The V gene is TRBV19, the J gene TRBJ1-5; TRBD1 is a possible D gene (5 bases). The V and J ends lost 6 bases and 1 base respectively, with 13 bases between them. This CDR3 contains 15 residues. Germline V gene sequence: CDR1 LNHDA, CDR2 SQIVND (reference sequence). CDR3 protein: CASSGIGVSNQPQHF. In nucleotides, the CDR3 is TGTGCCAGTAGCGGAATAGGGGTGAGCAATCAGCCCCAGCATTTT.

This chain uses TRBV30 with TRBJ1-1, with D unclear. Germline V gene data show CDR1 as GTSNPN and CDR2 as SVGIG (reference sequence). CDR3 size: 16 residues. V was pared by 6 bases and J by 0 bases, with 20 bases between. This CDR3 reads CACRGASNFMNTEAFF. The CDR3 coding sequence is TGTGCCTGCCGAGGAGCAAGCAATTTCATGAACACTGAAGCTTTCTTT. Full variable domain (remainder filled in from reference TRBV30 and TRBJ1-1): SQTIHQWPATLVQPVGSPLSLECTVEGTSNPNLYWYRQAAGRGLQLLFYSVGIGQISSEVPQNLSASRPQDRQFILSSKKLLLSDSGFYLCACRGASNFMNTEAFFGQGTRLTVV.

In this sample, this clone turned up once. The genes are TRBV28 and TRBJ1-2; tentatively, D is TRBD1 (5 bases). Germline V lookup: CDR1 MDHEN, CDR2 SYDVKM. Trimming removed 3 bases at V and 8 bases at J, with 19 bases between. The CDR3 has 15 amino acids. In DNA, the CDR3 is TGTGCCAGCAGTTTTTCAGGGTCTGGTCGTAGCGGCTACACCTTC. Protein: CASSFSGSGRSGYTF.

The sample holds a few counts of this clone. The J gene is TRBJ1-4, the V gene TRBV28, with TRBD1 matching 7 bases. Germline V gene sequence: CDR1 MDHEN, CDR2 SYDVKM. The ends lost 7 bases at V and 6 bases at J; junction bases unmatched: 8. This CDR3 contains 14 residues. The CDR3 loop reads CASNYGQEYEKLFF. Written as DNA, the CDR3 is TGTGCCAGCAATTATGGACAGGAGTATGAAAAACTGTTTTTT.

The rearrangement joins TRBV19 to TRBJ2-1; 10 bases fit TRBD1. The junction had 7 bases not matched to a gene; V was cut back by 3 bases and J by 8 bases. Germline V lookup: CDR1 LNHDA, CDR2 SQIVND (reference sequence). CDR3 length: 15 amino acids. The CDR3 reads CASSIGTGAGDEQFF. DNA of the CDR3: TGTGCCAGTAGTATCGGGACAGGGGCCGGGGATGAGCAGTTCTTC.